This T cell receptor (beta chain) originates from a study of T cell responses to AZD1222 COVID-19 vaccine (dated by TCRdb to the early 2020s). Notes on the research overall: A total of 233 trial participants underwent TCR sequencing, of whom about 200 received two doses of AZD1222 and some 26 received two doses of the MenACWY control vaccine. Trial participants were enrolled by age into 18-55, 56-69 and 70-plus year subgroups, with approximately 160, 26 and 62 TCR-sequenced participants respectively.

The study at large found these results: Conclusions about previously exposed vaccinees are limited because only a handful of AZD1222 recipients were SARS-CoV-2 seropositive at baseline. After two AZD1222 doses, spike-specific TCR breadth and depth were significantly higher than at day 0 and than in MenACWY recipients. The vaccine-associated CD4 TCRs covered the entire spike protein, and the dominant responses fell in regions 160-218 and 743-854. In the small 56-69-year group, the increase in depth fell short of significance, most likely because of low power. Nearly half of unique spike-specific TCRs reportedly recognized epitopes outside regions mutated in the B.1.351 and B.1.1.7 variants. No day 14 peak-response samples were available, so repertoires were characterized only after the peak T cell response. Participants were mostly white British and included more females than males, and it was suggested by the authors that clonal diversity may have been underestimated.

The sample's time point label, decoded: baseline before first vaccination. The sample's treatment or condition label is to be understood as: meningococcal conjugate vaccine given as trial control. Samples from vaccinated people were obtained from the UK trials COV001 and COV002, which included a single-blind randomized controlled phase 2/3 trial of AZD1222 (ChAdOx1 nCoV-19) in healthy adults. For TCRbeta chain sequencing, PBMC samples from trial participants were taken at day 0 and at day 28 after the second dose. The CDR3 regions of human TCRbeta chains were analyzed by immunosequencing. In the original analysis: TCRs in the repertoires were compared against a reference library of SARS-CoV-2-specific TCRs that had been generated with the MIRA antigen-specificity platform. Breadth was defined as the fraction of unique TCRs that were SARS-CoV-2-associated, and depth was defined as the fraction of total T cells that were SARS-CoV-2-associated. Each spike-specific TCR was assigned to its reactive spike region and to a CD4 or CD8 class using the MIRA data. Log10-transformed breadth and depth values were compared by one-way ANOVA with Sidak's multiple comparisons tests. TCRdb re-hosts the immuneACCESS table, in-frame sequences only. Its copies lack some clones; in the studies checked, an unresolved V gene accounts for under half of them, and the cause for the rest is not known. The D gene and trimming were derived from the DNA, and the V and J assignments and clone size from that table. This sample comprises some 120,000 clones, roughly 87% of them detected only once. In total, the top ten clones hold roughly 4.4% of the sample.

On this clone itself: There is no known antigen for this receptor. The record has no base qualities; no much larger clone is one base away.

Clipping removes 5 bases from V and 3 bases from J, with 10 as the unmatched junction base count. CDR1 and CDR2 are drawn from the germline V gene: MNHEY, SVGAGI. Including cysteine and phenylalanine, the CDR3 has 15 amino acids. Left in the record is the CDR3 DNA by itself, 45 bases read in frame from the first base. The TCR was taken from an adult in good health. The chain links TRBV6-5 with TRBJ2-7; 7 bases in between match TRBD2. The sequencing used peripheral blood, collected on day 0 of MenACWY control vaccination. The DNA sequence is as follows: TGTGCCAGCAGTACCGGGACTATAGTCGTCTACGAGCAGTACTTC. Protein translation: CASSTGTIVVYEQYF.